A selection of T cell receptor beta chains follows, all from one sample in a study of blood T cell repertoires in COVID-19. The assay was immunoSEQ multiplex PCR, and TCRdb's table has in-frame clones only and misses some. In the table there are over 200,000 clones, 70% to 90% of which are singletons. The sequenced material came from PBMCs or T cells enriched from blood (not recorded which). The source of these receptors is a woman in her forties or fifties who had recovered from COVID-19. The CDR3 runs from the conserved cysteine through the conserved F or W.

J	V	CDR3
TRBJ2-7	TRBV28	CASSDGTSTYEQYF
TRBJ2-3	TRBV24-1	CATSGTGGIDTQYF
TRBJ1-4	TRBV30	CACTPFQGLWLATNEKLFF
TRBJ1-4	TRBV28	CASSSTDRGLNEKLFF
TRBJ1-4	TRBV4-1	CASSLGQGVEKLFF
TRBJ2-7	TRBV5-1	CASSSSGSSYEQYF
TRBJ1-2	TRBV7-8	CASSLEGARIGYTF
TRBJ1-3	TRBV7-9	CASSLEQGSGNTIYF
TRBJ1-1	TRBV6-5	CASRRTGVNTEAFF
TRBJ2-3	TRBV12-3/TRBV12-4	CASSPHTETQYF
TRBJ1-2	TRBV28	CASRPGQAYYGYTF
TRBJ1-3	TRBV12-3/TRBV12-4	CASSLAGGNTIYF
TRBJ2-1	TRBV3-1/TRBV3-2	CASSPSLVNEQFF
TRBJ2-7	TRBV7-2	CASSLGLASEQYF
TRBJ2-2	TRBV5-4	CASSSGTGGTGELFF
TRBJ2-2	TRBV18	CASSSSGPYTGELFF
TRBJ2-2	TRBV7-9	CASRPGTGGTGELFF
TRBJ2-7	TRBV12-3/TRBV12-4	CASSLPLGEQYF
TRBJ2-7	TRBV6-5	CASLSGTGTYEQSF
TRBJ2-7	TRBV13	CASSLGQGYYEQYF
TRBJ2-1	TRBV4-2	CASSRGRDTYNEQFF
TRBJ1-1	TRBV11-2	CASSLPGQLETEAFF
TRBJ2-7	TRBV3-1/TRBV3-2	CASSQPGYEQYF
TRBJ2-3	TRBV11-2	CASSSSSGYTDTQYF
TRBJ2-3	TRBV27	CASSSGLAGGFPYF
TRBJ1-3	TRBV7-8	CASSSVTTGVGDSGNTIYF
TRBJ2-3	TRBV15	CATSRDYRGPSAQYF
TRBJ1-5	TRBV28	CASSRPQGQYQPQHF
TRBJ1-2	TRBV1	CTSSQDRAGWYGYTF
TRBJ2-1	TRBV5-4	CASSLVAGSYNEQFF
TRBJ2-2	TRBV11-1	CATSSGSENGELFF
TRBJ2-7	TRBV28	CASSLSRSYEQYF
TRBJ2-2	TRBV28	CASSPYPGLAGFGELFF
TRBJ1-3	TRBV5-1	CASSPSGETGSTIYF
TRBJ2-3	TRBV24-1	CATSDSGALVPDTQYF
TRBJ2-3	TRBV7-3	CASSPTSGDFTDTQYF
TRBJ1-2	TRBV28	CASSPGGLNYGYTF
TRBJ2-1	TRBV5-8	CASPRRGSYNEQFF
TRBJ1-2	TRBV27	CASSQRDRGDYGYTF
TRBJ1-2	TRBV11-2	CASSLGGTVLNYGYTF
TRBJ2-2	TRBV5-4	CASSFSSGDAGELFF
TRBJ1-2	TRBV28	CASTTRRRDGYTF
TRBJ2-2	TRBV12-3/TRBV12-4	CASSRRGTGELFF
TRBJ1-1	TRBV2	CASRLGGGGTEAFF
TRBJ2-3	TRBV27	CASATGLGDTQYF
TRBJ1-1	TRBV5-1	CASSLVGGLTEAFF
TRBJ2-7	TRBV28	CASTPGQGPYEQYF
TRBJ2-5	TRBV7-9	CASSPWGAETQYF
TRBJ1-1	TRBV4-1	CASSQLLTRQGRLNTEAFF
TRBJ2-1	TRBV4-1	CASSQDRVRTSGYNEQFF
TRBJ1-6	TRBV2	CASSATYSFINSPLHF
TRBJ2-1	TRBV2	CASSVISGGSYNEQFF
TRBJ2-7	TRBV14	CASSLLPYEQYF
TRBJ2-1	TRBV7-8	CASSLQGLGSYNEQFF
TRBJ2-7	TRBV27	CASNPGGLISYEQYF